These 15 T cell receptor beta chains were all obtained from the same sample, sequenced in a study of Graves' ophthalmopathy and Graves' hyperthyroidism listed by TCRdb under 2018. Data came from an Illumina HiSeq 2000. For repertoire sequencing, TCR beta CDR3 regions were amplified from RNA transcripts. A first-round RT-PCR used HTBI primers with the Qiagen OneStep RT-PCR kit, followed by a second-round multiplex PCR, size selection and purification. TCRdb itself trimmed the public reads at Q25 with fastp, ran MiXCR and retained productive beta chains. CDR3 protein sequences are deduplicated, and each keeps its most common genes and DNA. For this sample the table gives about half a million distinct CDR3 sequences, of which about an eighth were detected only once. The leading ten clones occupy over 8% of the sample. What was sequenced was blood. These receptors all stem from a woman aged 30 to 39 with Graves' ophthalmopathy. Donor details come from another sample of the same person, matched by shared clones.

This clonotype came up many times. The chain has TRBV6-1 and TRBJ2-3; 8 bases are a match to TRBD2. Germline CDR1 MNHNS, CDR2 SASEGT. V shed 3 bases and J 5 bases; nucleotides not matched to a gene: 7. The CDR3 contains 15 residues. CDR3 coding DNA: TGTGCCAGCAGTGACATTGCGGGAGGAAAAGATACGCAGTATTTT. Its protein product is CASSDIAGGKDTQYF.

This clonotype was seen at least ten times. The gene calls are TRBV6-5 and TRBJ1-2; TRBD1 might be the D (6 bases). V was cut by 4 bases and J by 5 bases, with 14 bases left in between. The length of the CDR3 is 14 residues. Germline CDR1 reads MNHEY; CDR2 reads SVGAGI. The CDR3, as DNA: TGTGCCAGCAGTTCCCCCGGGACACGATATGGCTACACCTTC. It specifies CASSSPGTRYGYTF.

About this clonotype: Compared with germline, one end of the junction differs, possibly owing to a read error. The chain joins TRBV28 to TRBJ2-2; TRBD2 matches at 8 bases. Looked up from germline, CDR1 is MDHEN and CDR2 is SYDVKM. The CDR3 length is 15 residues. CDR3 coding DNA: TGTGCCAGCAGTTTAACCAGCGGGGGTACCGGGGAGCTGTGTTTT. It yields the protein CASSLTSGGTGELCF. The full variable domain, completed using reference TRBV28 and TRBJ2-2, is DVKVTQSSRYLVKRTGEKVFLECVQDMDHENMFWYRQDPGLGLRLIYFSYDVKMKEKGDIPEGYSVSREKKERFSLILESASTNQTSMYLCASSLTSGGTGELCFGEGSRLTVL.

This clonotype occurred many times. This sequence joins TRBV2 and TRBJ1-5; D not resolved. Trimming pared 5 bases from V and 3 bases from J, leaving 14 bases between. Germline lookup yields CDR1 SNHLY and CDR2 FYNNEI. CDR3 size: 15 residues. CDR3 nucleotides: TGTGCCAGCAGTCCCCACGATGCCCCCAATCAGCCCCAGCATTTT. Protein: CASSPHDAPNQPQHF.

The genes are TRBV27 and TRBJ2-7; 8 bases line up with TRBD2. The J segment lost 4 bases and the V segment lost 0 bases, leaving 8 bases of the junction unmatched. Per the germline V gene, CDR1 is MNHEY and CDR2 is SMNVEV (reference sequence). This CDR3 spans 16 amino acids. The CDR3 coding sequence is TGTGCCAGCAGTTTATCCGCCGGGGCGGGAGGTTACGAGCAGTACTTC. Its translation: CASSLSAGAGGYEQYF.

This clonotype was detected ten times or more. The J gene is TRBJ2-2, the V gene TRBV12-3 or TRBV12-4; D is uncertain. The CDR3 runs to 12 residues. V lost 5 bases and J lost 4, with 5 bases in between. CDR3 nucleotide sequence: TGTGCCAGCAGTCGGGCCACCGGGGAGCTGTTTTTT. The encoded protein is CASSRATGELFF.

The rearrangement joins TRBV6-5 to TRBJ1-5; 7 nucleotides line up with TRBD1. This CDR3 is 14 amino acids long. CDR1 is MNHEY and CDR2 is SVGAGI in the germline V gene. Trimming cost V 2 bases and J 16 bases; bases outside gene matches: 14. The CDR3 region has the DNA TGTGCCAGCAGTTACCACAACGTGGGCGACAGGGCTCATTTT. Translating it yields CASSYHNVGDRAHF.

This clonotype was seen repeatedly, ten times or more. The CDR3 bases are TGTGCCAGCATTTTCGGACAGGGGCCGAGCACTGAAGCTTTCTTT. Translated: CASIFGQGPSTEAFF. The rearrangement links TRBV6-5 to TRBJ1-1; TRBD1 matches 9 bases. Germline CDR1 is MNHEY and CDR2 is SVGAGI. The CDR3 loop spans 15 amino acids. The V and J ends lost 7 bases and 4 bases, in that order; junction bases with no gene match: 10.

The sample holds many counts of this clonotype. This CDR3 is CASSLYYNSPLHF. DNA of the CDR3: TGTGCCAGCAGTTTATACTATAATTCACCCCTCCACTTT. The chain combines TRBV12-3 or TRBV12-4 with TRBJ1-6; no definite D call. Trimming shortened V by 2 bases and J by 3 bases, and 2 bases separated the two germline ends. The CDR3 is 13 amino acids.

There are many counts of this clonotype. The genes are TRBV28 and TRBJ1-1, with TRBD1 matching 7 bases. The V gene end was trimmed by 3 bases and the J gene end by 4 bases; junction bases not matched to a gene: 5. This CDR3 has 14 amino acids. The germline V gene has CDR1 MDHEN and CDR2 SYDVKM. In DNA, the CDR3 is TGTGCCAGCAGTTTGGGGACAGTGGGCACTGAAGCTTTCTTT. Translating it yields CASSLGTVGTEAFF.

The chain links TRBV18 to TRBJ2-5; tentatively, D is TRBD1 (7 bases). CDR1 and CDR2 from the germline V gene are KGHSH and LQKENI. Trimming stripped 3 bases from V and 5 bases from J, with 10 bases between. The CDR3 totals 13 residues. CDR3 sequence (DNA): TGTGCCAGCTCACCCCAGGGGGGCGAGACCCAGTACTTC. As protein: CASSPQGGETQYF.

In its sample, this clonotype was seen many times. The chain links TRBV19 to TRBJ2-7, with 9 bases lining up with TRBD1. V shed 5 bases, J shed 6 bases, and the junction held 5 bases outside the gene matches. The CDR3 runs 13 residues. Germline assignment: CDR1 LNHDA and CDR2 SQIVND (reference sequence). The DNA of the CDR3 is TGTGCCAGTAGTTTCCGGGACAGGGCCGAGCAGTACTTC. Translation: CASSFRDRAEQYF.

The sample holds many counts of this clonotype. This CDR3 is CSASGAGMNTEAFF. CDR3 bases: TGCAGTGCTAGTGGGGCAGGGATGAACACTGAAGCTTTCTTT. V usage is TRBV20-1 and J usage is TRBJ1-1; the D gene is possibly TRBD1 (5 bases). V gave up 3 bases and J gave up 0 bases, with 11 bases separating them. Germline assignment: CDR1 DFQATT and CDR2 SNEGSKA (reference sequence). The CDR3 totals 14 residues.

Many counts were recorded for this clonotype. This chain links TRBV6-2 or TRBV6-3 with TRBJ2-7; D gene uncertain. Trimming removed 5 bases from V and 4 bases from J, with 9 bases in between. Germline CDR1 and CDR2: MNHEY and SVGEGT. The CDR3 covers 12 residues. DNA for the CDR3: TGTGCCAGCAGTCGAGAGACTTACGAGCAGTACTTC. Translated, it gives CASSRETYEQYF.

A remark on this clonotype: A much larger clone differs by one base, so this may be a read error. The CDR3, as DNA: TGCAGTGCTAGAGATGACTTAGAGATCCAGTACTTC. Translated, it gives CSARDDLEIQYF. The chain links TRBV20-1 to TRBJ2-5; D remains ambiguous. The CDR3 has 12 amino acids. CDR1 and CDR2 from the germline V gene are DFQATT and SNEGSKA (reference sequence).